What follows are 31 T cell receptor beta chains derived from one specimen sequenced in a study of response to subunit inactivated influenza vaccine. MiXCR, applied by TCRdb to the RT-PCR reads, yields one record per CDR3 protein. The table records 550,000 to 600,000 distinct CDR3 sequences, roughly 12% of them present only once. Specimen: PBMCs from blood, collected on the day of vaccination. These receptors were taken from a man aged 50-59 years who received an inactivated influenza vaccine.

This chain links TRBV5-1 with TRBJ2-3; TRBD2 aligns across 11 bases. Germline assignment: CDR1 SGHRS and CDR2 YFSETQ. V lost 0 bases to trimming and J lost 1 base; unmatched junction nucleotides: 1. The CDR3 is 16 residues long. The CDR3 DNA follows: TGCGCCAGCAGCTTGGATAGCGGGGGGGGCACAGATACGCAGTATTTT. This encodes CASSLDSGGGTDTQYF.

This clonotype was found a few times. The chain joins TRBV6-1 to TRBJ2-1, with D possibly being TRBD1 or TRBD2 (5 bases each). Per germline, CDR1 MNHNS and CDR2 SASEGT. Trimming shortened V by 7 bases and J by 1 base, and 17 bases separated the two germline ends. The CDR3 totals 16 residues. The CDR3 loop is CASKPRGVVSYNEQFF. CDR3 in DNA: TGTGCCAGCAAGCCCCGAGGGGTGGTATCCTACAATGAGCAGTTCTTC.

For this clonotype: A junction end diverges from the germline sequence, so it may reflect a read error. The V gene is TRBV6-1, the J gene TRBJ1-2, with 7 bases matching TRBD1. Germline CDR1 is MNHNS and CDR2 is SASEGT. The CDR3 runs 17 residues. The CDR3 bases are TGTGCCAGCAGTGAAACCCTGGGACAGTGGGCTAACTATGGCTATACCTTC. Protein: CASSETLGQWANYGYTF.

This clonotype appeared a few times. The V gene is TRBV4-1, the J gene TRBJ1-4; D unclear. V lost 3 bases, J lost 8 bases, and 13 bases lay in between. The germline gives CDR1 MGHRA, CDR2 YSYEKL. This CDR3 has 14 residues. The CDR3 protein is CASSQGGQREKLFF. CDR3 nucleotides: TGCGCCAGCAGCCAGGGTGGGCAGCGGGAAAAACTGTTTTTT.

This clonotype has only a few counts. The chain joins TRBV5-1 to TRBJ2-1; D is unclear. There are 13 residues in the CDR3. V was pared by 3 bases and J by 9 bases, with 13 bases between. CDR1 and CDR2 (germline): SGHRS, YFSETQ. This CDR3 reads CASSSQEPGEQFF. The CDR3 coding sequence is TGCGCCAGCAGCTCCCAAGAGCCCGGTGAGCAGTTCTTC.

This clonotype was observed at least ten times. A read error may produce the germline difference seen at one junction end. The chain couples TRBV12-3 or TRBV12-4 to TRBJ2-5; D unresolved. The CDR3 length is 14 residues. CDR3 DNA: TGTGCCAGCAGTGCACAGATTTCACAAGCGACCCAGTACTTC. Protein: CASSAQISQATQYF.

This clonotype came up a few times. This chain joins TRBV30 and TRBJ1-2; TRBD1 aligns across 7 bases. The CDR3 is made up of 14 amino acids. Losses at the gene ends were 4 bases for V and 3 bases for J; bases not matched to a gene: 8. Germline V gives CDR1 GTSNPN, CDR2 SVGIG (reference sequence). The CDR3 protein is CAWNRGQRDYGYTF. CDR3 sequence (DNA): TGTGCCTGGAATCGGGGACAGAGGGACTATGGCTACACCTTC. Combining the CDR3 with reference TRBV30 and TRBJ1-2 gives the whole variable domain SQTIHQWPATLVQPVGSPLSLECTVEGTSNPNLYWYRQAAGRGLQLLFYSVGIGQISSEVPQNLSASRPQDRQFILSSKKLLLSDSGFYLCAWNRGQRDYGYTFGSGTRLTVV.

The rearrangement links TRBV5-1 to TRBJ2-3, with 8 bases fitting TRBD1. Germline trimming cut 5 bases from V and 5 bases from J; bases unmatched to any gene: 13. The CDR3 extends over 16 amino acids. Looked up from germline, CDR1 is SGHRS and CDR2 is YFSETQ. CDR3 DNA: TGCGCCAGCAGACAAAGACCGCAGGGGGCAGGAGATACGCAGTATTTT. It encodes CASRQRPQGAGDTQYF.

The chain joins TRBV20-1 to TRBJ2-7, with 10 bases aligning to TRBD2. The CDR3 runs 16 residues. J lost 2 bases, V lost 3 bases, and 10 bases had no gene match. The V gene's germline CDR1 is DFQATT and CDR2 SNEGSKA (reference sequence). DNA of the CDR3: TGCAGTGCTAGGGGAATAGCGGGAGGCACTGCCTACGAGCAGTACTTC. Translation: CSARGIAGGTAYEQYF.

This clonotype occurred a few times. The J gene is TRBJ2-7, the V gene TRBV29-1, with 8 bases identical to TRBD1. J was trimmed by 9 bases and V by 6 bases; bases with no gene match: 7. The CDR3 is 11 amino acids. Germline assignment: CDR1 SQVTM and CDR2 ANQGSEA. This chain's CDR3 is CSVRTGGLQYF. The CDR3, as DNA: TGCAGCGTACGAACAGGGGGGTTGCAGTACTTC.

This clonotype turned up a few times. V usage is TRBV24-1 and J usage is TRBJ2-5; either TRBD1 or TRBD2 may supply D (5 bases each). Germline CDR1 reads KGHDR; CDR2 reads SFDVKD. V was shortened by 1 base and J by 1 base, with 12 bases between the two germline ends. CDR3 length equals 16 residues. CDR3 loop: CATSDFRDGGQETQYF. The CDR3 coding sequence is TGTGCCACCAGTGATTTTAGGGACGGTGGCCAAGAGACCCAGTACTTC.

This clonotype was observed many times. The chain links TRBV3-1 to TRBJ2-1, with 8 bases lining up with TRBD2. CDR3 size: 15 residues. The germline V gene encodes CDR1 LGHDT and CDR2 YNNKEL (reference sequence). The V segment lost 2 bases and the J segment 6 bases; nucleotides outside the gene matches: 6. CDR3 loop: CASSQIGLAGNEQFF. CDR3 bases: TGTGCCAGCAGCCAAATTGGTCTAGCGGGCAATGAGCAGTTCTTC.

This clonotype occurred a few times. The V call is TRBV5-5, the J call TRBJ2-2, with 11 nucleotides matching TRBD2. V was pared by 5 bases and J by 5 bases, with 8 bases of the junction left unmatched. Germline CDR1 SGHKS, CDR2 YYEKEE (reference sequence). This CDR3 has 16 residues. DNA of the CDR3: TGTGCCAGCAGGCTTACTAGCGGGGGAAGAACCGGGGAGCTGTTTTTT. This sequence encodes CASRLTSGGRTGELFF.

This clonotype was counted at least ten times. This chain uses TRBV6-1 with TRBJ1-6; D call uncertain. CDR3 length equals 15 residues. Per the germline V gene, CDR1 is MNHNS and CDR2 is SASEGT. Deletions cut 5 bases from V and 4 bases from J, with 12 bases between. Here the CDR3 DNA reads TGTGCCAGCAGTACCGGATCGATATATAATTCACCCCTCCACTTT. It yields the protein CASSTGSIYNSPLHF.

The sample holds a few counts of this clonotype. V usage is TRBV7-8 and J usage is TRBJ2-5; possibly TRBD1 for D (6 bases). Germline V gives CDR1 SGHVS, CDR2 FQNEAQ. Trimming stripped 3 bases from V and 5 bases from J, with 16 bases between. The CDR3 has 15 amino acids. This chain's CDR3 is CASSFFWQGKETQYF. CDR3 coding DNA: TGTGCCAGCAGCTTTTTCTGGCAGGGGAAGGAGACCCAGTACTTC.

This clonotype has ten or more counts. The chain employs TRBV20-1 and TRBJ2-2, with 10 bases identical to TRBD2. CDR1 and CDR2 from the germline V gene are DFQATT and SNEGSKA (reference sequence). The CDR3 totals 15 residues. With V trimmed by 1 base and J by 5 bases, 4 bases remained unmatched. CDR3 sequence: CSARASGRWTGELFF. CDR3 sequence (DNA): TGCAGTGCTAGAGCTAGCGGGAGATGGACCGGGGAGCTGTTTTTT.

This clonotype was observed many times. CDR3 amino acids: CASSLAIRDGETQYF. The CDR3 coding sequence is TGCGCCAGCAGCTTGGCCATCAGGGACGGAGAGACCCAGTACTTC. This chain links TRBV5-1 with TRBJ2-5; TRBD1 or TRBD2 may be the D gene (5 bases each). The V end was cut by 0 bases, the J end by 4 bases, with 13 bases between. The CDR3 extends over 15 amino acids. Germline lookup yields CDR1 SGHRS and CDR2 YFSETQ. Using reference TRBV5-1 and TRBJ2-5 for the parts outside the CDR3, the full variable domain is KAGVTQTPRYLIKTRGQQVTLSCSPISGHRSVSWYQQTPGQGLQFLFEYFSETQRNKGNFPGRFSGRQFSNSRSEMNVSTLELGDSALYLCASSLAIRDGETQYFGPGTRLLVL.

This clonotype was observed at least ten times. The rearrangement uses TRBV5-1 and TRBJ1-1; no definite D call. Trimming cost V 1 base and J 3 bases, with 7 bases left between them. Germline values: CDR1 SGHRS, CDR2 YFSETQ. CDR3 size: 13 residues. This chain's CDR3 is CASSLTRDTEAFF. CDR3 coding DNA: TGCGCCAGCAGCTTGACAAGGGACACTGAAGCTTTCTTT.

The J gene is TRBJ1-6, the V gene TRBV7-9, with D possibly being TRBD1 (5 bases). The ends were cut back, 1 base at V and 9 bases at J, with 10 bases in the middle. The length of the CDR3 is 14 residues. Germline lookup yields CDR1 SEHNR and CDR2 FQNEAQ (reference sequence). The CDR3 spells CASSLGQRGSPLHF. CDR3 sequence (DNA): TGTGCCAGCAGCTTAGGTCAGAGGGGTTCACCCCTCCACTTT.

Ten or more counts support this clonotype. The chain couples TRBV6-4 to TRBJ2-5, with 7 bases fitting TRBD2. The CDR3 has 15 amino acids. Germline V lookup: CDR1 MRHNA, CDR2 SNTAGT. Losses at the gene ends were 0 bases for V and 4 bases for J; bases not matched to a gene: 5. The CDR3 loop is CASSDSVAGVETQYF. CDR3 DNA: TGTGCCAGCAGTGACTCTGTGGCGGGGGTAGAGACCCAGTACTTC.

This clonotype was observed a few times. The chain links TRBV20-1 to TRBJ1-4, with D perhaps matching TRBD1 (5 bases). This CDR3 has 14 residues. Germline V gives CDR1 DFQATT, CDR2 SNEGSKA (reference sequence). Trimming took off 6 bases at V and 8 bases at J, with 19 bases between the two ends. The DNA for the CDR3 is TGCAGTGCCCCGCGGCAGGGAGATCCAGAAAAACTGTTTTTT. The encoded protein is CSAPRQGDPEKLFF.

The CDR3 is CASSLQGGSGEQYF. CDR3 nucleotides: TGTGCCAGCAGTTTACAGGGGGGCTCGGGCGAGCAGTACTTC. This chain uses TRBV7-9 with TRBJ2-7; 8 bases map to TRBD1. The CDR3 contains 14 residues. Germline V gene data show CDR1 as SEHNR and CDR2 as FQNEAQ (reference sequence). With 6 bases clipped from V and 6 bases from J, the junction kept 10 bases outside the gene matches.

This clonotype was counted a few times. The rearrangement links TRBV24-1 to TRBJ1-5, with D uncertain. The CDR3 contains 13 residues. V dropped 0 bases and J dropped 14 bases, with 13 bases sitting between them. Per the germline V gene, CDR1 is KGHDR and CDR2 is SFDVKD. Here the CDR3 DNA reads TGTGCCACCAGTGATTTGGGTCTCCCCGGGGAGCATTTT. Residues: CATSDLGLPGEHF.

This clonotype was detected ten times or more. The genes are TRBV5-1 and TRBJ2-7; 10 nucleotides agree with TRBD1. In germline, CDR1 is SGHRS, CDR2 YFSETQ. This CDR3 has 16 residues. V gave up 5 bases and J gave up 2 bases; unmatched junction bases: 10. The CDR3 nucleotides are TGCGCCAGCAGTCCTACTTCCGGGACAGGGGCCTACGAGCAGTACTTC. Protein sequence: CASSPTSGTGAYEQYF.

This clonotype was counted at least ten times. The chain couples TRBV28 to TRBJ2-7; 10 bases are shared with TRBD1. Germline-derived CDR1 and CDR2 are MDHEN and SYDVKM. The trim removed 6 bases at V and 1 base at J, leaving 6 bases unmatched. The CDR3 runs to 15 residues. The CDR3 is CASSAGQGVSYEQYF. In DNA, the CDR3 is TGTGCCAGCAGCGCCGGACAGGGGGTGTCCTACGAGCAGTACTTC.

This clonotype was counted a few times. The V and J genes are TRBV20-1 and TRBJ2-7; D may be TRBD2 (6 bases). Trimming took off 1 base at V and 3 bases at J, with 10 bases between the two ends. Germline CDR1 and CDR2: DFQATT and SNEGSKA (reference sequence). This CDR3 is 13 amino acids long. The CDR3 sequence is CSARGLANYEQYF. The CDR3 nucleotides read TGCAGTGCTAGAGGGCTAGCGAACTACGAGCAGTACTTC.

This clonotype was found many times. The chain joins TRBV4-1 to TRBJ2-7; tentatively, D is TRBD2 (5 bases). In germline, CDR1 is MGHRA, CDR2 YSYEKL. The CDR3 has 13 amino acids. The germline V and J ends were trimmed by 2 bases and 4 bases, with 9 bases remaining between them. The CDR3 DNA is TGCGCCAGCAGCCAATTTGAGGGATACGAGCAGTACTTC. It yields the protein CASSQFEGYEQYF.

This clonotype turned up a few times. The chain uses TRBV7-2 and TRBJ2-7; TRBD1 or TRBD2 may be the D gene (5 bases each). From germline, CDR1 is SGHTA and CDR2 FQGNSA. V gave up 6 bases and J gave up 3 bases, with 12 bases separating them. The CDR3 has 13 residues. CDR3 in DNA: TGTGCCAGCAGAAGGGACCTGAACTACGAGCAGTACTTC. Amino acid sequence: CASRRDLNYEQYF.

There are a few counts of this clonotype. The chain uses TRBV4-1 and TRBJ2-1; D gene uncertain. V lost 5 bases and J 5 bases, leaving 16 bases between the germline ends. The germline V gene encodes CDR1 MGHRA and CDR2 YSYEKL. This CDR3 has 15 residues. In DNA, the CDR3 is TGCGCCAGCAGCTCCGTCTCGGGCACAGACAATGAGCAGTTCTTC. It is translated as CASSSVSGTDNEQFF.

The rearrangement joins TRBV5-1 to TRBJ1-2; D might be TRBD1 (6 bases). The CDR3 spans 14 residues. Trimming took off 4 bases at V and 2 bases at J, with 12 bases between the two ends. Looked up from germline, CDR1 is SGHRS and CDR2 is YFSETQ. CDR3 nucleotide sequence: TGCGCCAGCAGCACAACAGGGCCCAACTATGGCTACACCTTC. Its protein product is CASSTTGPNYGYTF. The variable domain in full, completed from reference TRBV5-1 and TRBJ1-2, reads KAGVTQTPRYLIKTRGQQVTLSCSPISGHRSVSWYQQTPGQGLQFLFEYFSETQRNKGNFPGRFSGRQFSNSRSEMNVSTLELGDSALYLCASSTTGPNYGYTFGSGTRLTVV.

This clonotype was seen a few times. The chain recombines TRBV15 with TRBJ2-5; D gene ambiguous. The CDR3 has 15 amino acids. Between the trimmed V and J ends, which lost 0 bases and 4 bases, there was a span of 12 bases. Germline-derived CDR1 and CDR2 are LNHNV and YYDKDF (reference sequence). CDR3 DNA sequence: TGTGCCACCAGCAGAGATAATATGGAGCGAGAGACCCAGTACTTC. Translated: CATSRDNMERETQYF.